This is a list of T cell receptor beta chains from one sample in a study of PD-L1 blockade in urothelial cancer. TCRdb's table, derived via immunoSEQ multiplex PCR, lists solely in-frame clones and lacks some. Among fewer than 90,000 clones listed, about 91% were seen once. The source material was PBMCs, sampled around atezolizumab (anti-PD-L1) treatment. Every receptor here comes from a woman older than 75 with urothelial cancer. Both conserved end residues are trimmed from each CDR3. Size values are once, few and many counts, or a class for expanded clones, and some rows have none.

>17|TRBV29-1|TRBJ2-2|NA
SVQGFTSGRARGTGELF
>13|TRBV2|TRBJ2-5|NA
ASRTGTSAGKTQY
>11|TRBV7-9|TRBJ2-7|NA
ASSPRTPYEQY
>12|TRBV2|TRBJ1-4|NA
ASMGRTGGEKLF
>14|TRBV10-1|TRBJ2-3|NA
ASSESEAGAQDTQY
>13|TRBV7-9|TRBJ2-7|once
ASSLVLGQGYEQY
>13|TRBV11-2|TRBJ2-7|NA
ASSLGASGTYEQY
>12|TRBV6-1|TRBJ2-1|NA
ASSDQRRGDEQF
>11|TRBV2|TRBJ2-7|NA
ASSRDRGYEQY
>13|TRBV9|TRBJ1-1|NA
ASSVAHTLNTEAF
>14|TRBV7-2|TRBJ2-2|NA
ASRSHSGGNTGELF
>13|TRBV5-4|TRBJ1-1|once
ASSLRTVRNTEAF
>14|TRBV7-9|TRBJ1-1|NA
ASSTRAGQGDTEAF
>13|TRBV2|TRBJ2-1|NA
ASSETAGSYNEQF
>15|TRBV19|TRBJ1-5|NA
ASSSRGGTGTRQPQH
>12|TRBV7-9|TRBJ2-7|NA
ASSLSLDNYEQY
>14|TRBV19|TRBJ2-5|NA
ASSIVHRGAGETQY
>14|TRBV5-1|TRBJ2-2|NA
ASSSPTGMGTGELF
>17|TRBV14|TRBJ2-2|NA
ASSPGIGQLLLNTGELF
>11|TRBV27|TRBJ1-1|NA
ASGRGRNTEAF
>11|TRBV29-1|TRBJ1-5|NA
SVGGAPNQPQH
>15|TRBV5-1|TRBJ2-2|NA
ASSLDPTTPGTGELF
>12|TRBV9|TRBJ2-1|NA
ASSAYGGNYEQF
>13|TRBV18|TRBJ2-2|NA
ASSPNPGPTGELF
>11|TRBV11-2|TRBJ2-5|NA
ASSAGIGETQY
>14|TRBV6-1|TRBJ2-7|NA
ASSESSTGGPYEQY
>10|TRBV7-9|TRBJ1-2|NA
ASTPTHGGYT
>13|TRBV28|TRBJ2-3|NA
ASSRGTSGTDTQY
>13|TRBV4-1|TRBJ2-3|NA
ASSQGGQFTDTQY